This paragraph covers one T cell receptor beta chain sequence. As yet, its antigen is unknown. The sample belongs to a study of Ad26.COV2.S vaccination and SARS-CoV-2 variants. Whole-study findings and limits: Vaccinees reportedly had broad spike-specific CD8+ and CD4+ T cell responses.

The germline V gene has CDR1 MNHEY and CDR2 SMNVEV (reference sequence). V was clipped by 2 bases and J by 5 bases, with 8 bases between them. The CDR3 loop spans 13 amino acids. Specified treatment: roughly 20 received Ad26.COV2.S at low or high dose, single or two shots; about 5 received placebo; per-sample allocation not given. The samples date from day 63 after the first vaccine or placebo injection. The table came from immunoSEQ multiplex PCR; TCRdb's copy has only in-frame clones and leaves some out. The sample includes 300,000 to 350,000 clones, 88% seen only once; the top ten take 6.4%. Sequenced here: peripheral blood, sampled in a trial of Ad26.COV2.S vaccine versus placebo. This chain joins TRBV27 and TRBJ2-3, with TRBD1 as a possible D gene (5 bases). This receptor was taken from a person aged 18-60 years who received the Ad26.COV2.S COVID-19 vaccine or a placebo. CDR3 region: CASSLPGQDTQYF. CDR3 sequence (DNA): TGTGCCAGCAGTTTACCCGGACAAGATACGCAGTATTTT.